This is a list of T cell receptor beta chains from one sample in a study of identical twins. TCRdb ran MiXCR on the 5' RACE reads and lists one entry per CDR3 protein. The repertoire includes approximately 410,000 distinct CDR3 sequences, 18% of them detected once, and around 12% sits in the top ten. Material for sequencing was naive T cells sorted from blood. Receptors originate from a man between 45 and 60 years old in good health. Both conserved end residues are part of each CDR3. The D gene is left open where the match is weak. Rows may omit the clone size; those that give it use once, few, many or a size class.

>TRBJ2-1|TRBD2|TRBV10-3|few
CAPKQDRRAGGLRNEQFF
TGTGCCCCCAAGCAGGACAGACGAGCGGGAGGGCTCCGCAATGAGCAGTTCTTC
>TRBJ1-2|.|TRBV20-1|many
CSARDKGGYTF
TGCAGTGCTAGAGATAAGGGTGGCTACACCTTC
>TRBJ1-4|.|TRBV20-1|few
CSASGGTNEKLFF
TGCAGTGCTAGTGGCGGGACTAATGAAAAACTGTTTTTT
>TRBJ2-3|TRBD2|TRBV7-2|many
CASRQAGGRADTQYF
TGTGCCAGCAGACAAGCGGGGGGTCGGGCAGATACGCAGTATTTT
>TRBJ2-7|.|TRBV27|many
CASSLNGNYEQYF
TGTGCCAGCAGTTTAAACGGCAACTACGAGCAGTACTTC
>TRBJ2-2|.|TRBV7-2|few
CASSTERAGTGELFF
TGTGCCAGCAGCACCGAAAGGGCCGGCACCGGGGAGCTGTTTTTT
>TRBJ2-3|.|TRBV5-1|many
CASRKGSSDTQYF
TGCGCCAGCAGGAAGGGATCATCAGATACGCAGTATTTT
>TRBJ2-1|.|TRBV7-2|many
CASSPRRAAYNEQFF
TGTGCCAGCAGCCCCAGGAGAGCGGCGTACAATGAGCAGTTCTTC
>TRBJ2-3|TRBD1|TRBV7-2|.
CASSITGGPQYF
TGTGCCAGCAGCATCACAGGGGGGCCGCAGTATTTT
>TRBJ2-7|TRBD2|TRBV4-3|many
CASSQEEGLAGDYSYEQYF
TGCGCCAGCAGCCAAGAAGAGGGACTAGCGGGAGACTACTCCTACGAGCAGTACTTC
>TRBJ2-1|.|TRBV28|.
CASSSPSIRNEQFF
TGTGCCAGCAGTTCCCCATCGATAAGGAATGAGCAGTTCTTC
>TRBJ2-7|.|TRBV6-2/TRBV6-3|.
CAVRESSYEQYF
TGTGCCGTAAGGGAGAGCTCCTACGAGCAGTACTTC
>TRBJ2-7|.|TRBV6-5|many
CASSYSTWDEQYF
TGTGCCAGCAGTTACTCGACCTGGGACGAGCAGTACTTC
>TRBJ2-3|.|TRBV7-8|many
CASSLKRSGLETRTDTQYF
TGTGCCAGCAGCTTAAAGAGGTCGGGACTCGAGACACGCACAGATACGCAGTATTTT
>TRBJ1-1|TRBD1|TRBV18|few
CASAQGLNTEAFF
TGTGCCAGCGCACAGGGGTTGAACACTGAAGCTTTCTTT
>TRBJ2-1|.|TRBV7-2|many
CASSLQNNEQFF
TGTGCCAGCAGCCTACAAAACAATGAGCAGTTCTTC
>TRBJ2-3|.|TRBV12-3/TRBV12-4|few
CASSFRGGPDTQYF
TGTGCCAGCAGTTTCCGGGGAGGCCCAGATACGCAGTATTTT
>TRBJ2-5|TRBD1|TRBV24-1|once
CATSDPSPGTAVQETQYF
TGTGCCACCAGTGATCCCTCTCCCGGGACAGCGGTCCAAGAGACCCAGTACTTC
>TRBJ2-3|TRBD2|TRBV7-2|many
CASSPGTSGSGDTQYF
TGTGCCAGCAGCCCAGGGACTAGCGGGAGCGGTGATACGCAGTATTTT
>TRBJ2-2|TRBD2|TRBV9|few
CASSVAGGATGELFF
TGTGCCAGCAGCGTAGCGGGGGGTGCGACCGGGGAGCTGTTTTTT
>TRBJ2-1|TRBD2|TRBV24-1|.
CATSDGDGTSENEQFF
TGTGCCACCAGTGATGGGGATGGGACTAGCGAAAATGAGCAGTTCTTC